A selection of T cell receptor beta chains follows, all from one sample in a study of CD8 T cells in Susac syndrome. TCRdb itself ran the immunoSEQ multiplex PCR reads through MiXCR, one entry per CDR3 protein. Here the sample spans under 200,000 distinct CDR3 sequences, roughly 95% being singletons. Sequencing was carried out using CD4+ T cells from PBMCs. The origin of the receptors is a human donor with Susac syndrome. Each CDR3 is given with its conserved first and last residue. The D gene is left open where the match is weak. Not all rows give a size; the values are once, few, many and, for expanded clones, a class.

V	J	D	size	CDR3	DNA
TRBV7-9	TRBJ1-2	NA	NA	CASSLTPGDLGYTF	TGTGCCAGCAGCTTAACCCCCGGAGATCTTGGCTACACCTTC
TRBV7-2	TRBJ2-6	NA	NA	CASSPRADSGANVLTF	TGTGCCAGCAGCCCGAGGGCTGACTCTGGGGCCAACGTCCTGACTTTC
TRBV18	TRBJ2-7	TRBD1	NA	CASSTGQGGEQYF	TGTGCCAGCTCAACGGGACAGGGAGGGGAGCAGTACTTC
TRBV7-2	TRBJ2-1	TRBD2	NA	CASSKSGGAPNEQFF	TGTGCCAGCAGCAAGAGCGGGGGGGCTCCCAATGAGCAGTTCTTC
TRBV20-1	TRBJ2-5	TRBD2	NA	CSARDGTSGRQETQYF	TGCAGTGCTAGAGACGGGACTAGCGGGAGACAAGAGACCCAGTACTTC
TRBV4-2	TRBJ1-5	NA	NA	CASSQDLDRPDQPQHF	TGTGCCAGCAGCCAAGATCTTGACAGACCCGATCAGCCCCAGCATTTT
TRBV4-1	TRBJ1-6	NA	NA	CASSQIPRTEENSPLHF	TGCGCCAGCAGCCAAATACCTCGGACAGAAGAGAATTCACCCCTCCACTTT
TRBV15	TRBJ2-1	NA	NA	CATSSVGLSTGYNEQFF	TGTGCCACCAGCAGTGTTGGACTATCGACTGGGTACAATGAGCAGTTCTTC
TRBV20-1	TRBJ2-5	NA	NA	CSAWQGGEETQYF	TGCAGTGCGTGGCAGGGCGGGGAAGAGACCCAGTACTTC
TRBV12-3/TRBV12-4	TRBJ2-2	TRBD1	NA	CASSGTGVPGELFF	TGTGCCAGCAGTGGGACAGGGGTTCCCGGGGAGCTGTTTTTT
TRBV29-1	TRBJ2-1	NA	NA	CSVEPPGSEQFF	TGCAGCGTTGAGCCACCGGGGAGTGAGCAGTTCTTC
TRBV3-1	TRBJ2-1	NA	NA	CASSQAGLKYNEQFF	TGTGCCAGCAGCCAAGCAGGACTAAAATACAATGAGCAGTTCTTC
TRBV7-9	TRBJ2-1	TRBD2	NA	CASSPLGTSSTGLYNEQFF	TGTGCCAGCAGCCCCCTAGGGACTAGCAGCACTGGGCTGTACAATGAGCAGTTCTTC
TRBV9	TRBJ2-7	TRBD2	NA	CASSVAPSGSYEQYF	TGTGCCAGCAGCGTAGCTCCTAGCGGGTCCTACGAGCAGTACTTC
TRBV19	TRBJ1-2	TRBD1	NA	CASSWTGITYGYTF	TGTGCCAGTAGTTGGACAGGGATAACGTATGGCTACACCTTC
TRBV18	TRBJ2-7	NA	once	CASSRVSLRDEQYF	TGTGCCAGCTCACGCGTTAGCCTCAGGGACGAGCAGTACTTC
TRBV5-4	TRBJ2-2	NA	once	CASSLEAGNTGELFF	TGTGCCAGCAGCTTGGAGGCGGGCAACACCGGGGAGCTGTTTTTT
TRBV29-1	TRBJ2-1	NA	NA	CSVGQFSSYNEQFF	TGCAGCGTCGGACAGTTTAGCTCCTACAATGAGCAGTTCTTC
TRBV30	TRBJ2-7	TRBD1	NA	CAWSVQGQGWREQYF	TGTGCCTGGAGTGTACAAGGACAGGGGTGGCGCGAGCAGTACTTC
TRBV30	TRBJ2-7	TRBD2	NA	CAWTGGRGWEQYF	TGTGCCTGGACGGGAGGGCGAGGCTGGGAGCAGTACTTC
TRBV20-1	TRBJ2-5	TRBD2	NA	CSARSGGWETQYF	TGCAGTGCACGATCGGGGGGGTGGGAGACCCAGTACTTC
TRBV28	TRBJ2-7	NA	NA	CATQGNAYEQYF	TGTGCCACCCAGGGTAACGCCTACGAGCAGTACTTC
TRBV29-1	TRBJ2-1	NA	NA	CSVEGVWGTGGRSYNEQFF	TGCAGCGTTGAAGGTGTTTGGGGGACCGGAGGTCGGTCCTACAATGAGCAGTTCTTC
TRBV5-1	TRBJ2-4	TRBD2	NA	CASSLVASGENIQYF	TGCGCCAGCAGCTTGGTGGCTAGCGGTGAAAACATTCAGTACTTC
TRBV11-2	TRBJ1-1	NA	NA	CASSLVKDPQSWTEAFF	TGTGCCAGCAGCTTGGTTAAGGACCCCCAAAGTTGGACTGAAGCTTTCTTT
TRBV4-2	TRBJ2-3	NA	NA	CASSPLVTGADTQYF	TGTGCCAGCAGCCCGTTAGTTACGGGGGCAGATACGCAGTATTTT
TRBV29-1	TRBJ2-1	TRBD2	NA	CSVDERVGTSGRNEQFF	TGCAGCGTTGATGAGAGGGTTGGGACTAGCGGGAGGAATGAGCAGTTCTTC
TRBV21-1	TRBJ1-5	NA	NA	CASSKGHHGTSSNQPQHF	TGTGCCAGCAGCAAAGGGCACCACGGGACAAGTAGCAATCAGCCCCAGCATTTT
TRBV30	TRBJ2-7	NA	NA	CAWRKRQGLYYEQYF	TGTGCCTGGAGGAAACGACAGGGACTTTACTACGAGCAGTACTTC
TRBV6-2/TRBV6-3	TRBJ1-5	NA	NA	CASSYGHGNQPQHF	TGTGCCAGCAGTTACGGACACGGCAATCAGCCCCAGCATTTT
TRBV30	TRBJ2-1	NA	NA	CAWRVIGGNEQFF	TGTGCCTGGAGAGTGATAGGGGGGAATGAGCAGTTCTTC
TRBV14	TRBJ2-7	TRBD2	NA	CASSTILAEKFYEQYF	TGTGCCAGCAGCACCATACTAGCGGAGAAATTCTACGAGCAGTACTTC
TRBV24-1	TRBJ2-3	TRBD2	NA	CATSDYGGAAGDTQYF	TGTGCCACCAGTGATTACGGGGGGGCCGCCGGAGATACGCAGTATTTT
TRBV27	TRBJ1-2	NA	NA	CASSSPAGRDIHGYTF	TGTGCCAGCAGCTCACCCGCAGGGCGGGATATACATGGCTACACCTTC
TRBV29-1	TRBJ1-1	TRBD1	NA	CSVGGTGGNTEAFF	TGCAGCGTGGGGGGGACAGGAGGGAACACTGAAGCTTTCTTT
TRBV3-1	TRBJ1-1	NA	NA	CASSQEATGRVFF	TGTGCCAGCAGCCAAGAAGCAACAGGGCGAGTTTTCTTT
TRBV6-2/TRBV6-3	TRBJ2-2	NA	NA	CASSYLSGTGELFF	TGTGCCAGCAGTTACCTCTCAGGGACCGGGGAGCTGTTTTTT
TRBV4-2	TRBJ1-5	TRBD1	NA	CASSIGQGGQPQHF	TGTGCCAGCAGCATTGGACAGGGCGGTCAGCCCCAGCATTTT
TRBV29-1	TRBJ2-3	TRBD2	few	CSVDGGITDTQYF	TGCAGCGTTGACGGGGGGATCACAGATACGCAGTATTTT
TRBV4-1	TRBJ1-1	NA	NA	CASSQEWGLNTEAFF	TGCGCCAGCAGCCAAGAATGGGGTCTGAACACTGAAGCTTTCTTT
TRBV4-1	TRBJ2-1	NA	NA	CASSQLQGKGSSYNEQFF	TGCGCCAGCAGCCAACTTCAGGGGAAAGGGTCCTCCTACAATGAGCAGTTCTTC
TRBV15	TRBJ1-2	NA	NA	CATSRVRTDLHYGYTF	TGTGCCACCAGCAGAGTGCGGACAGACTTACACTATGGCTACACCTTC
TRBV28	TRBJ2-7	NA	NA	CASSLRLKQYF	TGTGCCAGCAGTCTCCGACTCAAGCAGTACTTC
TRBV12-3/TRBV12-4	TRBJ2-7	NA	NA	CASSRTSDSYQYF	TGTGCCAGCAGTCGGACCTCCGACTCATACCAGTACTTC
TRBV4-3	TRBJ1-5	TRBD1	NA	CASSPETGAQPQHF	TGCGCCAGCAGCCCAGAGACAGGGGCTCAGCCCCAGCATTTT
TRBV7-9	TRBJ2-5	NA	few	CASSYGTAYRYF	TGTGCCAGCAGCTACGGGACTGCCTATCGGTACTTC
TRBV19	TRBJ1-1	TRBD1	once	CASSIQGTGVGTEAFF	TGTGCCAGTAGTATACAAGGGACAGGGGTGGGCACTGAAGCTTTCTTT
TRBV28	TRBJ1-4	TRBD1	once	CASRRGQLNEKLFF	TGTGCCAGCAGGAGGGGACAGCTTAATGAAAAACTGTTTTTT
TRBV15	TRBJ2-5	TRBD2	NA	CATSKSYGTSGDQTQYF	TGTGCCACCAGCAAATCATACGGGACTAGCGGGGATCAGACCCAGTACTTC
TRBV20-1	TRBJ2-1	NA	NA	CSARIWGLRKEQFF	TGCAGTGCTAGAATTTGGGGACTCCGGAAGGAGCAGTTCTTC
TRBV18	TRBJ2-5	NA	NA	CASFPGIEGETQYF	TGTGCCAGCTTCCCAGGGATCGAGGGGGAGACCCAGTACTTC
TRBV12-3/TRBV12-4	TRBJ1-4	NA	NA	CASSLREKLFF	TGTGCCAGCAGTTTGAGAGAAAAACTGTTTTTT